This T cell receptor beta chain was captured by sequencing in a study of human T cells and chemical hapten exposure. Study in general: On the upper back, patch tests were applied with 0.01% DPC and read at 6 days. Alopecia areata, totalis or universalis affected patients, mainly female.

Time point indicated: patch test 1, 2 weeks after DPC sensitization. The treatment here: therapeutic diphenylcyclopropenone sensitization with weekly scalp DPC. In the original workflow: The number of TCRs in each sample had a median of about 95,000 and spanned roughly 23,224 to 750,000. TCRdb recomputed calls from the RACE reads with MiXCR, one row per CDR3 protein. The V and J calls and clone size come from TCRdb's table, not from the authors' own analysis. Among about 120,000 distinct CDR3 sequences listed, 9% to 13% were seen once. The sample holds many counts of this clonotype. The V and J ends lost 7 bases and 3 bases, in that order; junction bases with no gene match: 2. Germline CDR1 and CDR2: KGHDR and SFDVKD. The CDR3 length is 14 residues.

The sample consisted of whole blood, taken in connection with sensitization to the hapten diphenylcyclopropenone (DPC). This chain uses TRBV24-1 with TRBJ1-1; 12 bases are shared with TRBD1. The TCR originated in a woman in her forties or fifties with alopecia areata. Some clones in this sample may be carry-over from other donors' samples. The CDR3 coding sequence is TGTGCCACCAGGGGACAGGGGGCGGACACTGAAGCTTTCTTT. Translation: CATRGQGADTEAFF.